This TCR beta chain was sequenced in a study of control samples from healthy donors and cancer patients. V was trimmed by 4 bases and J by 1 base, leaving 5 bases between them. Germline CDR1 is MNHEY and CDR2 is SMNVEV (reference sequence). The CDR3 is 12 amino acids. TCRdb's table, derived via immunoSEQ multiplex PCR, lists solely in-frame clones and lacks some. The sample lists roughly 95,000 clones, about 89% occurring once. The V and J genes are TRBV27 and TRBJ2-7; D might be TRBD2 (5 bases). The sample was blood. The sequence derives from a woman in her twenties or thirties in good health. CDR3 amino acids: CASSSGSYEQYF. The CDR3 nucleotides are TGTGCCAGCAGTTCGGGGTCCTACGAGCAGTACTTC.